This T cell receptor (beta chain) stems from a study of blood T cell repertoires in COVID-19. Whole-study context: Researchers got acute and convalescent COVID-19 samples from the United States, Italy and Spain.

V was cut by 3 bases and J by 9 bases, with 9 bases left in between. Germline V gene lookup returns CDR1 LGHNT and CDR2 FRNRAP. The CDR3 is made up of 12 amino acids. Sequencing was performed with immunoSEQ multiplex PCR; in TCRdb, only in-frame clones are kept and a portion is missing. The top ten hold 0.88% of the sample, which has fewer than 150,000 clones, 88% seen once. Input material: peripheral blood. The chain has TRBV12-5 and TRBJ2-1; D is possibly TRBD2 (6 bases). The TCR originated in a woman aged 45-59 years with active or convalescent COVID-19. The CDR3 DNA sequence: TGTGCTAGTGGTTTAAAACTAGCTGAGCAGTTCTTC. Amino acid sequence: CASGLKLAEQFF.